This TCR beta chain was observed in a study of T cell repertoires in cytomegalovirus infection. The overall study: Matching HLA type and CMV infection were both indicated by public TCR beta signatures.

MiXCR, run by TCRdb on the reads, gives a single entry per CDR3 protein. The sample gives 450,000 to 650,000 distinct CDR3 sequences, about 30% of which show up once; 13% is in the top ten. The CDR3 covers 15 residues. V was pared by 4 bases and J by 9 bases, with 12 bases of the junction left unmatched. This clonotype has just a few counts. This chain joins TRBV12-3 or TRBV12-4 and TRBJ2-1; TRBD2 matches 7 bases. The TCR was taken from a human donor in good health (CMV status not recorded). Some clones in this sample may be carry-over from other donors' samples. The specimen was PBMCs. The CDR3 loop reads CASSSQGLLFSEQFF. DNA for the CDR3: TGTGCCAGCAGTTCCCAGGGACTACTCTTTAGTGAGCAGTTCTTC.